These 18 T cell receptor beta chains share one sample of origin, sequenced in a study of T cell changes during pregnancy in multiple sclerosis. The data were produced by immunoSEQ multiplex PCR, yet TCRdb's version contains in-frame clones alone and is incomplete. The table shows 55,000 to 75,000 clones, with 91% occurring only once. The starting material was peripheral blood, obtained after pregnancy. The receptors were gathered from a female donor in good health, enrolled as a control in a pregnancy study.

The genes are TRBV5-6 and TRBJ2-2, with 8 bases fitting TRBD2. V was clipped by 3 bases and J by 1 base; unmatched bases: 2. The CDR3 is 15 amino acids. Germline CDR1 is SGHDT and CDR2 is YYEEEE. CDR3 protein: CASSSLAENTGELFF. CDR3 bases: TGTGCCAGCAGCTCACTAGCGGAGAACACCGGGGAGCTGTTTTTT.

The chain links TRBV19 to TRBJ1-1; D might be TRBD1 (5 bases). Germline-derived CDR1 and CDR2 are LNHDA and SQIVND (reference sequence). The CDR3 is made up of 13 amino acids. The V and J ends lost 3 bases and 6 bases respectively, with 11 bases between them. The CDR3 DNA reads TGTGCCAGTAGTATTTTAAGGGGCTCTGAAGCTTTCTTT. The encoded protein is CASSILRGSEAFF. The variable domain in full, with the rest retrieved from reference TRBV19 and TRBJ1-1, is DGGITQSPKYLFRKEGQNVTLSCEQNLNHDAMYWYRQDPGQGLRLIYYSQIVNDFQKGDIAEGYSVSREKKESFPLTVTSAQKNPTAFYLCASSILRGSEAFFGQGTRLTVV.

The chain links TRBV6-5 to TRBJ2-4; D not certain. Germline lookup yields CDR1 MNHEY and CDR2 SVGAGI. The CDR3 consists of 15 residues. V lost 2 bases to trimming and J lost 3 bases, with 11 bases between them. The CDR3 DNA reads as TGTGCCAGCAGTTACCCCCCTACGGTCAAAAACATTCAGTACTTC. This gives the protein CASSYPPTVKNIQYF.

This chain joins TRBV19 and TRBJ1-5; D not resolved. Between the trimmed V and J ends, which lost 0 bases and 5 bases, there was a span of 8 bases. CDR3 length equals 14 residues. Germline V gene data show CDR1 as LNHDA and CDR2 as SQIVND (reference sequence). Written as DNA, the CDR3 is TGTGCCAGTAGTATAGATGGAGAGCATCAGCCCCAGCATTTT. Amino acids: CASSIDGEHQPQHF. Together with reference TRBV19 and TRBJ1-5, the CDR3 gives the full variable domain: DGGITQSPKYLFRKEGQNVTLSCEQNLNHDAMYWYRQDPGQGLRLIYYSQIVNDFQKGDIAEGYSVSREKKESFPLTVTSAQKNPTAFYLCASSIDGEHQPQHFGDGTRLSIL.

This chain uses TRBV6-5 with TRBJ1-6; D is perhaps TRBD1 (6 bases). CDR3 length: 15 amino acids. Germline V CDR1 and CDR2: MNHEY, SVGAGI. With 5 bases removed from V and 0 bases from J, the gap between germline ends came to 8 bases. CDR3 amino acids: CASSQGSSYNSPLHF. In DNA, the CDR3 is TGTGCCAGCAGTCAGGGGAGCTCCTATAATTCACCCCTCCACTTT.

J is TRBJ2-3 and V is TRBV6-5, with 7 bases matching TRBD1. The trim removed 6 bases at V and 0 bases at J, leaving 6 bases unmatched. Germline V gene lookup returns CDR1 MNHEY and CDR2 SVGAGI. The CDR3 is 15 residues long. CDR3 region: CASRRGPSSTDTQYF. CDR3 coding DNA: TGTGCCAGCAGAAGGGGGCCGTCTAGCACAGATACGCAGTATTTT.

The genes are TRBV6-5 and TRBJ2-3, with D hard to call. Trimming shortened V by 6 bases and J by 1 base, and 5 bases separated the two germline ends. Germline V CDR1 and CDR2: MNHEY, SVGAGI. The CDR3 loop spans 12 amino acids. The CDR3 sequence: CASRTRTDTQYF. The CDR3 coding sequence is TGTGCCAGCAGAACTCGCACAGATACGCAGTATTTT.

The chain joins TRBV5-4 to TRBJ1-3; 7 bases are a match to TRBD1. CDR1 is SGHNT, CDR2 YYREEE, per germline (reference sequence). With V trimmed by 2 bases and J by 1 base, 9 bases remained unmatched. The length of the CDR3 is 17 residues. CDR3 amino acids: CASSFGTAATSGNTIYF. Written as DNA, the CDR3 is TGTGCCAGCAGCTTCGGGACAGCGGCTACATCTGGAAACACCATATATTTT.

This clone was seen a few times. The chain has TRBV7-9 and TRBJ1-1; D gene unclear. Deletions cut 3 bases from V and 5 bases from J, with 7 bases between. CDR1 and CDR2 (germline): SEHNR, FQNEAQ (reference sequence). This CDR3 comprises 12 residues. CDR3 region: CASSFARTEAFF. CDR3 nucleotides: TGTGCCAGCAGCTTCGCCCGGACTGAAGCTTTCTTT.

This chain links TRBV6-6 with TRBJ2-7; 9 bases are shared with TRBD2. The germline gives CDR1 MNHNY, CDR2 SVGAGI (reference sequence). The V segment lost 5 bases and the J segment 5 bases; nucleotides outside the gene matches: 10. This CDR3 has 15 amino acids. The CDR3 here is CASSHGSSGANEQYF. CDR3 coding DNA: TGTGCCAGCAGTCACGGATCTAGCGGGGCCAACGAGCAGTACTTC.

The V gene is TRBV29-1, the J gene TRBJ2-2; unclear D gene. Looked up from germline, CDR1 is SQVTM and CDR2 is ANQGSEA. Trimming removed 4 bases from V and 5 bases from J, with 5 bases in between. The CDR3 loop spans 11 amino acids. CDR3 bases: TGCAGCGTTGGGCGGACCGGGGAGCTGTTTTTT. Its protein is CSVGRTGELFF.

This clone has a single count. The CDR3 region has the DNA TGTGCCAGCAGCGCTAGCGGGGGCGCCCACCATGAGCAGTTCTTC. This sequence encodes CASSASGGAHHEQFF. The chain links TRBV2 to TRBJ2-1, with TRBD2 matching over 10 bases. The CDR3 has 15 amino acids. CDR1 and CDR2 (germline): SNHLY, FYNNEI. V lost 6 bases, J lost 8 bases, and 10 bases stayed unmatched.

The rearrangement links TRBV27 to TRBJ2-7; 7 nucleotides agree with TRBD1. J gave up 1 base and V 1 base, and 1 base lay outside the gene matches. The CDR3 loop spans 14 amino acids. Germline-derived CDR1 and CDR2 are MNHEY and SMNVEV (reference sequence). CDR3 amino acids: CASSLYRGSYEQYF. CDR3 in DNA: TGTGCCAGCAGTTTATACAGGGGTTCCTACGAGCAGTACTTC.

The chain couples TRBV7-3 to TRBJ1-6; the D gene is possibly TRBD1 (5 bases). Germline loops: CDR1 SGHTA, CDR2 FQGTGA. Deletions cut 1 base from V and 10 bases from J, with 14 bases between. The CDR3 sequence is 15 residues long. The CDR3 DNA follows: TGTGCCAGCAGCTTAAGTGTGCAGGGAGGGTCACCCCTCCACTTT. This translates into CASSLSVQGGSPLHF. Using reference TRBV7-3 and TRBJ1-6 for the parts outside the CDR3, the full variable domain is GAGVSQTPSNKVTEKGKYVELRCDPISGHTALYWYRQSLGQGPEFLIYFQGTGAADDSGLPNDRFFAVRPEGSVSTLKIQRTERGDSAVYLCASSLSVQGGSPLHFGNGTRLTVT.

The rearrangement links TRBV7-2 to TRBJ1-5; D unresolved. In germline, CDR1 is SGHTA, CDR2 FQGNSA. The ends were cut back, 1 base at V and 0 bases at J, with 7 bases in the middle. The CDR3 has 15 residues. Written as DNA, the CDR3 is TGTGCCAGCAGCTTAGGAGGCACTAGCAATCAGCCCCAGCATTTT. Translating it yields CASSLGGTSNQPQHF.

This clone was seen a single time. The chain carries TRBV4-3 and TRBJ1-5, with a weak D call TRBD1 (6 bases). V was shortened by 1 base and J by 2 bases, with 12 bases between the two germline ends. The CDR3 covers 16 residues. Germline CDR1 LGHNA, CDR2 YSLEER. CDR3 loop: CASSQGGPEGNQPQHF. CDR3 coding DNA: TGCGCCAGCAGCCAAGGGGGGCCGGAGGGCAATCAGCCCCAGCATTTT.

The CDR3 sequence: CASSMGQFSYEQYF. CDR3 nucleotides: TGTGCCAGTAGTATGGGACAGTTCTCCTACGAGCAGTACTTC. The rearrangement links TRBV19 to TRBJ2-7, with 7 bases fitting TRBD1. Per the germline V gene, CDR1 is LNHDA and CDR2 is SQIVND (reference sequence). V lost 3 bases to trimming and J lost 0 bases; unmatched junction nucleotides: 2. This CDR3 has 14 amino acids.

This rearrangement joins TRBV7-8 to TRBJ1-6; 9 bases map to TRBD1. This CDR3 has 18 amino acids. Per the germline V gene, CDR1 is SGHVS and CDR2 is FQNEAQ. The V segment lost 2 bases and the J segment 8 bases; nucleotides outside the gene matches: 13. CDR3 in DNA: TGTGCCAGCAGCTTAAGACCGGGACAGGGATCGACATATTCACCCCTCCACTTT. Protein: CASSLRPGQGSTYSPLHF.